This T cell receptor beta chain was recorded in a study of blood T cell repertoires in COVID-19. On this clone itself: This CDR3 is also generated by other DNA sequences in the sample.

The V and J ends lost 3 bases and 4 bases, in that order; junction bases with no gene match: 6. The CDR3 is made up of 16 amino acids. Germline lookup yields CDR1 ENHRY and CDR2 SYGVKD. Sequenced by immunoSEQ multiplex PCR; TCRdb stores in-frame clones only, minus some. The sample comprises some 210,000 clones, under 90% of which are singletons, and more than 5.5% rests with the top ten. The source of this sequence is a man in his sixties who had recovered from COVID-19. The sample was peripheral blood. J is TRBJ2-1 and V is TRBV10-3; 10 bases are a match to TRBD2. CDR3 sequence reads: CAISDHSGRSYNEQFF. In DNA, the CDR3 is TGTGCCATCAGTGACCATAGCGGGAGGTCGTACAATGAGCAGTTCTTC.